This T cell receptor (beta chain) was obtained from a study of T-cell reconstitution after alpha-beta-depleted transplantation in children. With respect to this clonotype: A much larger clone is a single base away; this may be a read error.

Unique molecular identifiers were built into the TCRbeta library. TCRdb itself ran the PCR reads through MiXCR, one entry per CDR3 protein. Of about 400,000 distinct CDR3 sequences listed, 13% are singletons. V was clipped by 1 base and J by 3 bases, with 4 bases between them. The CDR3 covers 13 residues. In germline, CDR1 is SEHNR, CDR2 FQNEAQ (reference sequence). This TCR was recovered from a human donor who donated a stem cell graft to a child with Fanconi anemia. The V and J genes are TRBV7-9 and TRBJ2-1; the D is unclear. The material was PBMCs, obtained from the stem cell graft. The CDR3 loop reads CASSLEDYNEQFF. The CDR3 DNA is TGTGCCAGCAGCTTAGAGGACTACAATGAGCAGTTCTTC.